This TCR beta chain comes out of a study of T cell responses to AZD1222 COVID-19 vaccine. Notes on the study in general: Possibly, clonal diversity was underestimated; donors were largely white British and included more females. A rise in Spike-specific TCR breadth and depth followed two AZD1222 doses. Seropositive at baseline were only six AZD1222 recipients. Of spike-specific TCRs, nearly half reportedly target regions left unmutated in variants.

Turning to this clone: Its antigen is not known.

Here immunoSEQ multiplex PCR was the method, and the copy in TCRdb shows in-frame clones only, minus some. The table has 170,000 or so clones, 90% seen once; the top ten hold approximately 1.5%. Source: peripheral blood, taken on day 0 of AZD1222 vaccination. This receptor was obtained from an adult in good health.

The CDR3 region has the DNA TGTGCCAGCAGTTTTGCTATGAACACTGAAGCTTTCTTT. Residues: CASSFAMNTEAFF. V and J are TRBV12-3 or TRBV12-4 and TRBJ1-1; D is undetermined. CDR3 length: 13 residues. V lost 3 bases to trimming and J lost 0 bases, with 5 bases between them.